This is a list of T cell receptor beta chains from one sample in a study of blood T cell repertoires in COVID-19. TCRdb's copy holds only in-frame clones and misses some; the assay was immunoSEQ multiplex PCR. The repertoire has 120,000 or so clones, about 88% of them found once; the top ten carry about 1.6%. Input material: peripheral blood. Source of these receptors: a human donor in a cohort sampled during active COVID-19. The CDR3 runs from the conserved cysteine through the conserved F or W. A D gene is named only where the DNA matches it firmly. Clone size is not always given. Where it is, it says once, few, many or a class for expanded clones.

clone size,J gene,D gene,V gene,CDR3 DNA,CDR3 protein
.,TRBJ2-2,.,TRBV5-4,TGTGCCAGCAGCTTAACAGGGTTAGACACCGGGGAGCTGTTTTTT,CASSLTGLDTGELFF
few,TRBJ2-5,.,TRBV15,TGTGCCACCAGCATCAGTCGAATTCAAGAGACCCAGTACTTC,CATSISRIQETQYF
once,TRBJ2-7,.,TRBV12-3/TRBV12-4,TGTGCCAGCAGTTTGGGCACCTACGAGCAGTACTTC,CASSLGTYEQYF
.,TRBJ2-7,TRBD1,TRBV3-1/TRBV3-2,TGTGCCAGCAGTTTAGGACAGGGGCTACGCTACGAGCAGTACTTC,CASSLGQGLRYEQYF
.,TRBJ2-7,.,TRBV5-1,TGCGCCAGCAGCTCGCCATGGGGGGACTCCTACGAGCAGTACTTC,CASSSPWGDSYEQYF
.,TRBJ2-1,TRBD2,TRBV24-1,TGTGCCACCAGTGGCAGCGGGGGCTACAATGAGCAGTTCTTC,CATSGSGGYNEQFF
.,TRBJ2-1,.,TRBV29-1,TGCAGCGTTGATGGGGTTGGAGACAGGGAATATTTAGGCGGGAGGCCCCTCCTTAATGAGCAGTTCTTC,CSVDGVGDREYLGGRPLLNEQFF
.,TRBJ2-3,TRBD2,TRBV4-1,TGCGCCAGCAGCTTCCCACTAGCGGGGGGATCTAGCACAGATACGCAGTATTTT,CASSFPLAGGSSTDTQYF
.,TRBJ2-1,TRBD1,TRBV5-6,TGTGCCAGCAGCTGGGGGACAGGTGGGCAGTTCTTC,CASSWGTGGQFF
.,TRBJ2-7,.,TRBV15,TGTGCCACCAGCAGAGACCGGTCCTACGAGCAGTACTTC,CATSRDRSYEQYF
.,TRBJ1-2,TRBD1,TRBV6-5,TGTGCCAGCAGGCTTCGGACAGGGAGGGATGGCTACACCTTC,CASRLRTGRDGYTF
.,TRBJ2-1,.,TRBV6-6,TGTGCCAGCAGTCACGGGATACCAGACCTGAATGAGCAGTTCTTC,CASSHGIPDLNEQFF
.,TRBJ1-4,.,TRBV7-9,TGTGCCAGCAGCCAAATGGGGGGGACCTTTAATGAAAAACTGTTTTTT,CASSQMGGTFNEKLFF
.,TRBJ2-3,TRBD2,TRBV27,TGTGCCAGCAGTTTCGTCGGTAGCGGGGGGGCAAAGGATACGCAGTATTTT,CASSFVGSGGAKDTQYF
.,TRBJ2-7,.,TRBV2,TGTGCCAGCACTAACGACAGGTCCACGATTCCCTACGAGCAGTACTTC,CASTNDRSTIPYEQYF
.,TRBJ1-6,.,TRBV5-4,TGTGCCAGCAGCAAGTCAGGGTCTAGCTATAATTCACCCCTCCACTTT,CASSKSGSSYNSPLHF
.,TRBJ2-1,.,TRBV29-1,TGCAGCGTAGTAGCGGACCGCTACAATGAGCAGTTCTTC,CSVVADRYNEQFF
.,TRBJ2-7,TRBD2,TRBV13,TGTGCCAGCAGCTTAGCGGCGGGGGGGGGCTACGAGCAGTACTTC,CASSLAAGGGYEQYF
once,TRBJ2-7,TRBD2,TRBV13,TGTGCCAGCAGCTTCCTAGCGGGAGATCTTAGAACCTACGAGCAGTACTTC,CASSFLAGDLRTYEQYF
.,TRBJ2-5,TRBD1,TRBV3-1/TRBV3-2,TGTGCCAGCAGCCCCGGGACAGGGGGCCGAGAGACCCAGTACTTC,CASSPGTGGRETQYF
.,TRBJ2-1,.,TRBV6-6,TGTGCCAGCACGGTCTACAATGAGCAGTTCTTC,CASTVYNEQFF
.,TRBJ2-5,.,TRBV18,TGTGCCAGCTCATCTCGACAGGACGAAGAGACCCAGTACTTC,CASSSRQDEETQYF
.,TRBJ2-7,TRBD2,TRBV3-1/TRBV3-2,TGTGCCAGCAGCCAACTAGCGGAAAGCGACGAGCAGTACTTC,CASSQLAESDEQYF
once,TRBJ2-1,.,TRBV28,TGTGCCAGCAGTTTGCTCCGGGACTTTAACAATGAGCAGTTCTTC,CASSLLRDFNNEQFF
once,TRBJ1-1,.,TRBV5-1,TGCGCCAGCAGCCAGGACAGTTATACTGAAGCTTTCTTT,CASSQDSYTEAFF
.,TRBJ2-7,TRBD1,TRBV27,TGTGCCAGCTGGCCTCAGGGACAGCCTTACGAGCAGTACTTC,CASWPQGQPYEQYF
.,TRBJ2-6,.,TRBV2,TGTGCCAGCAGAGAGGGCTCTGGGGCCAACGTCCTGACTTTC,CASREGSGANVLTF
few,TRBJ2-7,.,TRBV5-1,TGCGCCAGCAGCTGGCGGGACAGCCTTTACGAGCAGTACTTC,CASSWRDSLYEQYF
.,TRBJ1-2,.,TRBV19,TGTGCCAGTAGTATAGATCTTGAGGGTTTCTATGGCTACACCTTC,CASSIDLEGFYGYTF
.,TRBJ2-5,.,TRBV6-5,TGTGCCAGCAGTTCAGCCAGAGGACGCGGGGAGACCCAGTACTTC,CASSSARGRGETQYF
.,TRBJ2-3,TRBD2,TRBV10-2,TGCGCCAGCAGTGTGGCACTAGCGGGCACAGATACGCAGTATTTT,CASSVALAGTDTQYF
.,TRBJ2-7,TRBD2,TRBV16,TGTGCCAGCAGCCAATCCCTAGCGGGGGCCTACGAGCAGTACTTC,CASSQSLAGAYEQYF